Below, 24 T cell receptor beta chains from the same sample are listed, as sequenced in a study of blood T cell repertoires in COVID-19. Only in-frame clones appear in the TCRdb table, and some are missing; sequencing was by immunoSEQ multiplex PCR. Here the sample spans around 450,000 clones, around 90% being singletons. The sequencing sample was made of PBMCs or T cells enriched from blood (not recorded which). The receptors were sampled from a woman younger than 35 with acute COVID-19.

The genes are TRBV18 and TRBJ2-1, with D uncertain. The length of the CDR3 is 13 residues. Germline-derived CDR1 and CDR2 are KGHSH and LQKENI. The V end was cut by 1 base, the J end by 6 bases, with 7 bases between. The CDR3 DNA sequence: TGTGCCAGCTCACCACGTTCAGGCAATGAGCAGTTCTTC. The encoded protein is CASSPRSGNEQFF.

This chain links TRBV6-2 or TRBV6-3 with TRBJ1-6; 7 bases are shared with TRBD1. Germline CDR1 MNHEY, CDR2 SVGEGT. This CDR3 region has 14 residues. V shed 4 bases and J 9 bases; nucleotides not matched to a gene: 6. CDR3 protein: CASSSQGRSSPLHF. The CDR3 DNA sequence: TGTGCCAGCAGTTCACAGGGGCGAAGTTCACCCCTCCACTTT.

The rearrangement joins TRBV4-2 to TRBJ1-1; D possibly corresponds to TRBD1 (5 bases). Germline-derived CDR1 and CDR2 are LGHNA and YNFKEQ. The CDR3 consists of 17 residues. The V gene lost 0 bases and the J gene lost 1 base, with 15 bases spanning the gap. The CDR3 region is CASSQDGARRGNTEAFF. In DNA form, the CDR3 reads TGTGCCAGCAGCCAAGATGGGGCCAGGAGGGGGAACACTGAAGCTTTCTTT.

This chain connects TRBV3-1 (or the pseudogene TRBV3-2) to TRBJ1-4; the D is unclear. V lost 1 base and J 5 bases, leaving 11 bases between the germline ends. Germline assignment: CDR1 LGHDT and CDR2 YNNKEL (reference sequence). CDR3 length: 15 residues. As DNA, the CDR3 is TGTGCCAGCAGCCAAGCTTGGGAGGTAAATGAAAAACTGTTTTTT. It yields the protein CASSQAWEVNEKLFF.

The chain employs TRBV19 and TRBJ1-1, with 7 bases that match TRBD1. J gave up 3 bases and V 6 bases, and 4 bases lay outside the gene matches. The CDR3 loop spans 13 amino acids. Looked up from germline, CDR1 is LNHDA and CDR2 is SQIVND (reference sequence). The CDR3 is CASRPTGYTEAFF. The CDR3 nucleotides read TGTGCCAGTAGACCGACAGGGTACACTGAAGCTTTCTTT.

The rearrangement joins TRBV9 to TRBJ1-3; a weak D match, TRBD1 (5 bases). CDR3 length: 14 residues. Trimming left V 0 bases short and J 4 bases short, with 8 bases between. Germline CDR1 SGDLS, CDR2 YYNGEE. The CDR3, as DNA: TGTGCCAGCAGCGTAGCAGGGAACGGAAACACCATATATTTT. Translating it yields CASSVAGNGNTIYF.

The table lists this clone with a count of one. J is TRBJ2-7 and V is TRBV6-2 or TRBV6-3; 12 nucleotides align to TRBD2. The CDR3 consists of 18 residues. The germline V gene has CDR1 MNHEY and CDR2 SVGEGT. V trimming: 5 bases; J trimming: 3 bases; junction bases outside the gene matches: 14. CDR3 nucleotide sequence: TGTGCCAGCAGTAATCGGCTAGCGGGAGGGCTAAATCTCTACGAGCAGTACTTC. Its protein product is CASSNRLAGGLNLYEQYF.

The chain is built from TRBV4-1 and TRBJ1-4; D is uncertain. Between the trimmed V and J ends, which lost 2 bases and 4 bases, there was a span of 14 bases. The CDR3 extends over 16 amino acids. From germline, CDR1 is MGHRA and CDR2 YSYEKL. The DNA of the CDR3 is TGCGCCAGCAGCCAACCTCTAACAGCACGTAATGAAAAACTGTTTTTT. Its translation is CASSQPLTARNEKLFF.

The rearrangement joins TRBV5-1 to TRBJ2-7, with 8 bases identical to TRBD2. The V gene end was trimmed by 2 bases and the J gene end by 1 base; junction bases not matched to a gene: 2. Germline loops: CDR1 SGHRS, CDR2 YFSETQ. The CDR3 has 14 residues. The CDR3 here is CASSFSGGSYEQYF. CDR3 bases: TGCGCCAGCAGCTTCAGCGGGGGATCCTACGAGCAGTACTTC. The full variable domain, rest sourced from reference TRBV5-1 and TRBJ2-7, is KAGVTQTPRYLIKTRGQQVTLSCSPISGHRSVSWYQQTPGQGLQFLFEYFSETQRNKGNFPGRFSGRQFSNSRSEMNVSTLELGDSALYLCASSFSGGSYEQYFGPGTRLTVT.

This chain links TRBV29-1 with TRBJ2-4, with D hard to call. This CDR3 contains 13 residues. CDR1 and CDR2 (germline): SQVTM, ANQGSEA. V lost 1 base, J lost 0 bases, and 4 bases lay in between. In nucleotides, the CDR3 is TGCAGCGTTGAAGTCCAAGCCAAAAACATTCAGTACTTC. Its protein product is CSVEVQAKNIQYF.

The CDR3 is CATSRSQGLTSNQPQHF. DNA for the CDR3: TGTGCCACCAGCAGAAGTCAGGGGCTAACTAGCAATCAGCCCCAGCATTTT. This chain uses TRBV15 with TRBJ1-5; possibly TRBD1 for D (6 bases). Germline V gene lookup returns CDR1 LNHNV and CDR2 YYDKDF (reference sequence). The CDR3 consists of 17 residues. Deletions cut 2 bases from V and 0 bases from J, with 14 bases between.

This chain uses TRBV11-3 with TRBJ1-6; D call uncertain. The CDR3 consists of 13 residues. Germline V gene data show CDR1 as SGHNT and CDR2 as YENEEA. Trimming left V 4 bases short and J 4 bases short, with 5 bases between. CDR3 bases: TGTGCCAGCAGCTCCTCTTATAATTCACCCCTCCACTTT. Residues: CASSSSYNSPLHF.

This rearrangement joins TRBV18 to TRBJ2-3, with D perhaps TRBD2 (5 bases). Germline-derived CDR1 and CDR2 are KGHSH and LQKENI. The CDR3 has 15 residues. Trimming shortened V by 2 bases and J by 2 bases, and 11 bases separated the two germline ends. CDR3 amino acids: CASSPVEDNTDTQYF. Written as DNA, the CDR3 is TGTGCCAGCTCACCAGTGGAGGATAACACAGATACGCAGTATTTT.

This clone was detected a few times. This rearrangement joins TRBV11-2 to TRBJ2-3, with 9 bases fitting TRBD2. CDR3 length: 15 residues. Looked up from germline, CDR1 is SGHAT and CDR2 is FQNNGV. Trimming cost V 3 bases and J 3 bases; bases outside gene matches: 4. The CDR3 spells CASSFSGGMTDTQYF. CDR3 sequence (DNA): TGTGCCAGCAGCTTCAGCGGGGGGATGACAGATACGCAGTATTTT.

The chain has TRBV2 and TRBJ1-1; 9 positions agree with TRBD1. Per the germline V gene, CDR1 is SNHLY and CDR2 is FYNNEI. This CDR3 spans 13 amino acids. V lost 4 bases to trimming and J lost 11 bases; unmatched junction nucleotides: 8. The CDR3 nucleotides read TGTGCCAGCAGTGTACAGGGGGCGGTGGGCGCTTTCTTT. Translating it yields CASSVQGAVGAFF.

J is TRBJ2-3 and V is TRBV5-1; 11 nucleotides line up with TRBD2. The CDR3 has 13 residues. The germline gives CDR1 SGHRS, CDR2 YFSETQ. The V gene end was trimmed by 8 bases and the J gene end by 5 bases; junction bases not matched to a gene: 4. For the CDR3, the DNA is TGCGCCAGTACTAGCGGGAGTTTAGATACGCAGTATTTT. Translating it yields CASTSGSLDTQYF.

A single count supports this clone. The CDR3: CASSFRGRDKNEQFF. In DNA, the CDR3 is TGTGCCAGCAGTTTCCGCGGGAGAGATAAAAATGAGCAGTTCTTC. The chain joins TRBV28 to TRBJ2-1; 7 bases fit TRBD2. V was clipped by 3 bases and J by 7 bases; unmatched bases: 9. Germline loops: CDR1 MDHEN, CDR2 SYDVKM. This CDR3 has 15 residues.

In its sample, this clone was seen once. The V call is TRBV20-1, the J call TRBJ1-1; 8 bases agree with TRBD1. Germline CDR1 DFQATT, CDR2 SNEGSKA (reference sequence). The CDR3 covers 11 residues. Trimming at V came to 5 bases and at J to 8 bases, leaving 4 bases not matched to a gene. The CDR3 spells CSARTGYEAFF. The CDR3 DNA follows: TGCAGTGCTCGGACAGGGTACGAAGCTTTCTTT.

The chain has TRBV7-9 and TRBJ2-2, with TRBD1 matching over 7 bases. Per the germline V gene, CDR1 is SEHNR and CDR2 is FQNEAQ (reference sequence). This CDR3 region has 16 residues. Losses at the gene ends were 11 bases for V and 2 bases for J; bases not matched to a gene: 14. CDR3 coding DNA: TGTGCCGGGAAACAGGGGCCCAACGCAAACACCGGGGAGCTGTTTTTT. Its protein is CAGKQGPNANTGELFF.

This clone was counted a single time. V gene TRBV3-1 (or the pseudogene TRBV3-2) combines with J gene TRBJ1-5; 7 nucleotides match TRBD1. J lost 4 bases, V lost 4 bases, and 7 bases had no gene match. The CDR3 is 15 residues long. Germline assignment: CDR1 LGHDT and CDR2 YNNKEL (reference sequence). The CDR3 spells CASSPWDSPNQPQHF. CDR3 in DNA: TGTGCCAGCAGCCCCTGGGACAGCCCAAATCAGCCCCAGCATTTT.

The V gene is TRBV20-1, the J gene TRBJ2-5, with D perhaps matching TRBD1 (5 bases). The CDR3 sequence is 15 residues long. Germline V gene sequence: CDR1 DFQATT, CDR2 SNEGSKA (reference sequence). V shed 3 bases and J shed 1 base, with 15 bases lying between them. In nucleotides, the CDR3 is TGCAGTGCTAGTTTCAGGGTAGGGGTCCAAGAGACCCAGTACTTC. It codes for CSASFRVGVQETQYF.

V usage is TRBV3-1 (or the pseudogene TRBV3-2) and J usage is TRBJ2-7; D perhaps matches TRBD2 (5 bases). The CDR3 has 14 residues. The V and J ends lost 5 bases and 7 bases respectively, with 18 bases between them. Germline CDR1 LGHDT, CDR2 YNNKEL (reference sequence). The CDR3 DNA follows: TGTGCCAGCAGCTCCGGGCCAAGTCGAGGGGAGCAGTACTTC. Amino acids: CASSSGPSRGEQYF.

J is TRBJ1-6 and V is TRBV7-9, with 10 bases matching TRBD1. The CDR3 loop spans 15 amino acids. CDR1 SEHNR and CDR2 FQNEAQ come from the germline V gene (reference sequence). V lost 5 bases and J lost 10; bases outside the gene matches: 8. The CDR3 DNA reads TGTGCCAGCAGCCCACAGACAGGGGGCAAATCACCCCTCCACTTT. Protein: CASSPQTGGKSPLHF.

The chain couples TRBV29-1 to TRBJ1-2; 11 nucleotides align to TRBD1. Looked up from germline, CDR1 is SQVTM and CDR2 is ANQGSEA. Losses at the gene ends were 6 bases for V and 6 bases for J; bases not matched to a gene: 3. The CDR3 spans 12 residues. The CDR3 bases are TGCAGCGTGAGGACAGGGGGCGATGGCTACACCTTC. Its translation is CSVRTGGDGYTF.